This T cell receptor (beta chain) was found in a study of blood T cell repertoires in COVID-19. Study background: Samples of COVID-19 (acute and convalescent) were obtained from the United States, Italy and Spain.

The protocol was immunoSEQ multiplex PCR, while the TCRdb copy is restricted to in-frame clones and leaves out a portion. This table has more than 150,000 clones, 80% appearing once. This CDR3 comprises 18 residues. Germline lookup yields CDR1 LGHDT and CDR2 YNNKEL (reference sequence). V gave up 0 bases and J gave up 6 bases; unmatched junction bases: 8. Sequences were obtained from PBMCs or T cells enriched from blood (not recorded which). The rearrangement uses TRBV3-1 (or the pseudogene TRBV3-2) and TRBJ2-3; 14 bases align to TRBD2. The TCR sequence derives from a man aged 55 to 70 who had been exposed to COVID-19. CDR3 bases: TGTGCCAGCAGCCAAGATCGAATGGGACTAGCGGGAGTTGATACGCAGTATTTT. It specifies CASSQDRMGLAGVDTQYF.